This T cell receptor (beta chain) was found in a study of esophageal squamous cell carcinoma tumors (TCRdb year 2021). Background on the whole study: Patients were split into immuno relation high and low groups by principal component analysis with K-means clustering of immunohistochemical T-cell and checkpoint marker values. The wider cohort comprised around 50 surgically treated esophageal squamous cell carcinoma patients in Japan, with approximately 21 high and 30 or so low immuno relation cases. The purpose of the study was to evaluate TCR repertoire diversity and shared TCR repertoires of T cells in the tumor environment of esophageal squamous cell carcinoma. TCR sequencing was performed on 10 or so patients, consisting of five randomly selected high immuno relation cases and five background-matched low immuno relation cases. The 10 or so cases yielded around 1.6 million total TCRalpha reads and 1 million to 1.3 million total TCRbeta reads, and approximately 32,000 and 35,000 of those reads, respectively, were unique.

Library construction relied on 5' RACE. PCR with KAPA HiFi used TCRalpha or TCRbeta constant-region primers plus a P20EA primer, followed by nested second PCR with CA2 or CB2. TCR genes were amplified by unbiased adaptor ligation RT-PCR, with reverse transcription by Superscript III and a polyT18-containing BSL-18E primer. After second-strand synthesis and blunting, the P10EA/P20EA adaptor was ligated to the cDNA 5' end, followed by NotI digestion. The first and second PCRs ran 20 to 25 cycles of 98°C for 20 s, 65°C for 30 s and 72°C for 1 min. Amplicons were indexed with the Nextera XT Index kit v2 Set A, pooled equimolarly and quantified on a Qubit 2.0 Fluorometer. Sequencing was carried out on the Illumina MiSeq platform with 2x300 bp paired-end reads. The study's processing was this. V and J genes were assigned to reads on the basis of highest identity to IMGT reference sequences using Repertoire Genesis software ver.1.0. CDR3 was defined as the region from Cys104 to Phe118 plus Gly119 and was translated, and unique sequence reads were defined by distinct V, J and CDR3 amino acids. Shared V|J combinations were chosen if significant in both a Fisher's exact test in edgeR and a Mann Whitney U test. Repertoire dissimilarity index was computed with the R rdi package after removing singletons and bootstrapping 500 repertoire combinations. TCRdb reanalyzed the raw reads on its own, using fastp at Q25 for trimming and MiXCR for clone calling, and kept in-frame beta chains. Every CDR3 protein is listed once, alongside the most common genes and DNA of its rows. These V and J calls are TCRdb output, not the study's own analysis. This sample lists around 6,000 distinct CDR3 sequences; about 20% were detected once. The ten largest account for 30% to 40% of the sample.

General findings and caveats noted by the study authors: Approximately 30 TRAV|TRAJ and fewer than 25 TRBV|TRBJ combinations appeared shared among high immuno relation cases, including TRAV13-1|TRAJ22 and TRBV7-9|TRBJ2-7. Three of the 10 cases showed a single dominant TCRalpha VJ recombination with apparently reduced TCRalpha diversity. Only a few cases were included in the TCR repertoire analysis, and no investigation at the CDR3 clonotype level was performed. Total TCR repertoire counts did not differ between groups, but significant repertoire counts were higher in the high immuno relation group. Shared V|J recombination candidates may have been selected by chance because variation in the TCRalphabeta repertoire was large. Because TCRalpha and TCRbeta chains were sequenced separately, chain pairing and the antigens recognized remained unknown.

Patients who received neoadjuvant chemotherapy or who lacked clinical information were excluded from enrollment. All of the TCR-sequenced cases shown were male, and each had a subtotal esophagectomy with 2- or 3-field lymphadenectomy. RNA was extracted from bulk tumor tissue sections with a Qiagen AllPrep kit, without T-cell sorting. Small sections of surgically resected tumor tissue were stored in RNAlater reagent at -80°C until RNA extraction. From the cysteine through the phenylalanine, the CDR3 covers 17 amino acids. The sequence is cut down to CDR3 DNA, 51 bases in frame from base 1. V loses 6 bases at its end and J loses 7 bases; junction bases beyond the gene matches: 16. Comment on this clonotype: Its antigen is unknown. No clone much larger than this one lies a single base away; base qualities are absent.

The chain couples TRBV12-3 or TRBV12-4 to TRBJ2-1, with TRBD1 identical over 9 junction bases. Material: tumor tissue. The TCR originated in a man between 50 and 80 years old with esophageal squamous cell carcinoma. The DNA is TGTGCCAGCAGCCTTAGGGGGGCCCCGGGACAGGGAAATGAGCAGTTCTTC. Its translation reads: CASSLRGAPGQGNEQFF.